A selection of T cell receptor beta chains follows, all from one sample in a study of blood T cell repertoires in COVID-19. Generated by immunoSEQ multiplex PCR, the TCRdb table keeps only in-frame clones and is missing some. The table includes 100,000 to 150,000 clones, approximately 87% detected once. Sequenced input: peripheral blood. Receptors originate from a man in his 70s with active COVID-19. The CDR3 runs from the conserved cysteine through the conserved F or W. Fields, in order: D gene, V gene, clone size, J gene, CDR3 DNA, CDR3 protein. A D gene is named only where the DNA matches it firmly. Some rows mark clone size as missing; the rest say once, few, many or name a class of expanded clone.

TRBD1,TRBV28,NA,TRBJ1-2,TGTGCCAGCTCCAAAAGACAGGGGGGACTAAACTATGGCTACACCTTC,CASSKRQGGLNYGYTF
TRBD2,TRBV5-6,NA,TRBJ2-3,TGTGCCAGCAGCTTGAGGCGGAGCGGGAGTGCCACAGATACGCAGTATTTT,CASSLRRSGSATDTQYF
TRBD1,TRBV2,many,TRBJ1-5,TGTGCCAGCAGTGAAAGGGGGCAGAGCAATCAGCCCCAGCATTTT,CASSERGQSNQPQHF
NA,TRBV11-3,NA,TRBJ2-7,TGTGCCAGCAGCCCCGGACAGAGCTCCTACGAGCAGTACTTC,CASSPGQSSYEQYF
TRBD2,TRBV18,NA,TRBJ2-7,TGTGCCAGCTCACCTGGACTAGCGAGCTCCTACGAGCAGTACTTC,CASSPGLASSYEQYF
TRBD2,TRBV5-4,NA,TRBJ2-1,TGTGCCAGCAGCCCGGGACCGGGGGGGAATGAGCAGTTCTTC,CASSPGPGGNEQFF
NA,TRBV19,NA,TRBJ1-1,TGTGCCAGTAGTATACCGGAGGTGAGGGTCGGGACTGAAGCTTTCTTT,CASSIPEVRVGTEAFF
TRBD1,TRBV7-3,NA,TRBJ2-1,TGTGCCAGCAGCGCACCGGGACAGGGTAATGAGCAGTTCTTC,CASSAPGQGNEQFF
NA,TRBV2,few,TRBJ2-7,TGTGCCAGCAGTCGGGGGGCGGCGGGCGAGCAGTACTTC,CASSRGAAGEQYF
TRBD1,TRBV11-2,NA,TRBJ1-2,TGTGCCAGCAGCTTGGCGACAGGGGAAAAATGGAACTATGGCTACACCTTC,CASSLATGEKWNYGYTF
TRBD2,TRBV10-2,NA,TRBJ2-1,TGCGCCAGCAGTGAGGCGGGACTAGCGGGGAGTAGGCAGTTCTTC,CASSEAGLAGSRQFF